The rows below give T cell receptor beta chains drawn from one sample of a study of CD8 T cells in ankylosing spondylitis. One entry per CDR3 protein, called by TCRdb with MiXCR from the 5' RACE reads. The sample shows 390,000 or so distinct CDR3 sequences, about 20% of them seen only once. Material for sequencing was blood, either unsorted or a sorted T cell fraction (not recorded which). These receptors were taken from a male donor with ankylosing spondylitis. The CDR3 runs from the conserved cysteine through the conserved F or W. Fields, in order: J gene, clone size, V gene, CDR3 protein. Only part of the rows carry a size: once, few, many, or a class if the clone is expanded.

>TRBJ2-3|many|TRBV6-1
CASSRGQPSTDTQYF
>TRBJ2-3|.|TRBV28
CAGGTGTDTQYF
>TRBJ1-6|.|TRBV7-8
CASSLGGGSPLYF
>TRBJ2-2|.|TRBV7-9
CASSSVGPGELFF
>TRBJ1-6|.|TRBV7-9
CASSLAGTTNSPLHF
>TRBJ2-2|many|TRBV5-5
CASRGQGLREAGELFF
>TRBJ1-5|.|TRBV6-5
CASASDRGRGSNQPQHF
>TRBJ2-7|.|TRBV23-1
CASSQSDGYEQYF
>TRBJ1-4|.|TRBV15
CATSGFRGSKGSGANEKLFF
>TRBJ1-1|many|TRBV7-3
CASSGGTGGNTEAFF
>TRBJ2-3|few|TRBV7-2
CASSKRTGGAFTDTQYF
>TRBJ1-1|.|TRBV12-3/TRBV12-4
CASSFGTQNTEAFF
>TRBJ2-2|few|TRBV20-1
CSVGGAGELFF
>TRBJ2-7|.|TRBV11-2
CASSSQGNAYEQYF
>TRBJ2-5|.|TRBV30
CAWTQRETQYF
>TRBJ2-3|few|TRBV7-9
CASSLAVGLLSTDTQYF
>TRBJ2-1|few|TRBV11-2
CASSERLAGVYNEQFF
>TRBJ2-5|.|TRBV7-2
CASSSRGRWETQYF
>TRBJ2-7|.|TRBV19
CASSIRLGQGSYEQYF
>TRBJ2-7|few|TRBV5-1
CASSLSVGLAGASYEQYF
>TRBJ2-1|few|TRBV5-1
CASSNNPVPVNEQFF
>TRBJ2-6|many|TRBV5-1
CASRSSGANVLTF
>TRBJ2-7|.|TRBV9
CASSVAGEYGYEQYF
>TRBJ2-1|few|TRBV7-6
CASSLSAGFYNEQFF
>TRBJ1-1|.|TRBV5-5
CASSFFREAFF
>TRBJ2-5|.|TRBV12-3/TRBV12-4
CASTHRGETQYF
>TRBJ2-1|.|TRBV12-5
CASGPSGKSGEQFF
>TRBJ2-7|few|TRBV20-1
CSATAGGTYEQYF
>TRBJ1-1|many|TRBV7-3
CASSLSGNTEAFF
>TRBJ2-7|.|TRBV20-1
CSAGDSHEQYF
>TRBJ1-5|.|TRBV19
CASIGNSNQPQHF
>TRBJ2-1|.|TRBV5-1
CASSLRGLAGIPNEQFF
>TRBJ2-1|many|TRBV5-6
CASSRGLGTYNEQFF
>TRBJ2-3|.|TRBV4-3
CASSPGGPGSTDTQYF
>TRBJ2-5|.|TRBV20-1
CSARRWGGQETQYF
>TRBJ1-2|.|TRBV9
CASSNTGTGYGYTF
>TRBJ2-3|few|TRBV20-1
CSAYAGTTTSTDTQYF
>TRBJ2-7|.|TRBV11-3
CASNRAGAYEQYF
>TRBJ2-1|.|TRBV2
CASSEDPLLNEQFF
>TRBJ2-1|.|TRBV29-1
CSVSRDYNNEQFF
>TRBJ2-3|few|TRBV12-3/TRBV12-4
CASSLWTAGGPRPTDTQYF
>TRBJ2-1|once|TRBV7-3
CASSLMGLAGDEQFF
>TRBJ2-7|few|TRBV7-8
CASSLASVAAYEQYF
>TRBJ2-5|many|TRBV6-1
CASSPLVLGETQYF
>TRBJ1-4|few|TRBV3-1
CASSQDEKLFF
>TRBJ2-3|few|TRBV20-1
CSARDRGEGGSTDTQYF
>TRBJ1-1|.|TRBV5-5
CASSRRGWDTEAFF
>TRBJ2-2|.|TRBV14
CASSRRLAGAVGTGELFF